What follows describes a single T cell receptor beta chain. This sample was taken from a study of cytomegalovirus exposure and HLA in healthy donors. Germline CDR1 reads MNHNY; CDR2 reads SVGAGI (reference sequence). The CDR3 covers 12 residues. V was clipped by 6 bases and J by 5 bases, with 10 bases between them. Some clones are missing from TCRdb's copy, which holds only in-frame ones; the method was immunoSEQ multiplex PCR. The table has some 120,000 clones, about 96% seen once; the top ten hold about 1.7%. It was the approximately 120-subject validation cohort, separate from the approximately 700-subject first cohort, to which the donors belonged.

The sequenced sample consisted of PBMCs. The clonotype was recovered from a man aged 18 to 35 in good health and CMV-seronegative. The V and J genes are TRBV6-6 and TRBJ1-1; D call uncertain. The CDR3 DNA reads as TGTGCCAGCAGGACCCCCGGGACTGAAGCTTTCTTT. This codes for CASRTPGTEAFF.